These T cell receptor beta chains were read from a single sample in a study of shared clonotypes between healthy human individuals. Clones were sequenced by immunoSEQ multiplex PCR, and TCRdb holds only the in-frame ones, with some missing. The sample lists approximately 1.9 million clones, approximately 92% occurring once. Material for sequencing was naive CD8+ T cells from PBMCs. The receptors here all came from a young man in good health. Some clones in this sample may be carry-over from other donors' samples. CDR3s include the opening cysteine and the closing phenylalanine or tryptophan. D genes are given only for firm matches. Rows may omit the clone size; those that give it use once, few, many or a size class.

abundance,d_gene,j_gene,v_gene,CDR3nt,CDR3aa
NA,NA,TRBJ2-1,TRBV7-3,TGTGCCAGCAGCTCGGGGCATGAGCAGTTCTTC,CASSSGHEQFF
NA,TRBD1,TRBJ2-5,TRBV7-9,TGTGCCAGCAGCTTAGGGACAGGGGAAGAGACCCAGTACTTC,CASSLGTGEETQYF
NA,NA,TRBJ2-3,TRBV15,TGTGCCACCAGCAGGAGAGCGGTTCTTCCCGGGAACACAGATACGCAGTATTTT,CATSRRAVLPGNTDTQYF
NA,TRBD2,TRBJ2-3,TRBV9,TGTGCCAGCAGCGGTGGCAGCGGGATGACAGATACGCAGTATTTT,CASSGGSGMTDTQYF
NA,NA,TRBJ2-7,TRBV2,TGTGCCAGCAAAGGTGGCTACGAGCAGTACTTC,CASKGGYEQYF
NA,TRBD1,TRBJ1-3,TRBV7-6,TGTGCCAGCAGCTCAACGGACAGGGGATCAGGAAACACCATATATTTT,CASSSTDRGSGNTIYF
NA,TRBD1,TRBJ2-2,TRBV9,TGTGCCAGCAGCGCAGGTCCCGGGACAGGGATCACCGGGGAGCTGTTTTTT,CASSAGPGTGITGELFF
NA,TRBD1,TRBJ2-2,TRBV11-1,TGTGCCAGCAGCTTACCCGACAGGGGCTCGGACACCGGGGAGCTGTTTTTT,CASSLPDRGSDTGELFF
NA,NA,TRBJ1-4,TRBV19,TGTGCCAGTAGTATGAGTAGTCAAGAGCTGTTTTTT,CASSMSSQELFF
NA,NA,TRBJ2-7,TRBV7-9,TGTGCCAGCAGCTTAGAGGTATTAGGGAGGTACGAGCAGTACTTC,CASSLEVLGRYEQYF
NA,NA,TRBJ2-7,TRBV9,TGTGCCAGCAGCGTAGTTGGCAGCCAAGGCTACGAGCAGTACTTC,CASSVVGSQGYEQYF
NA,NA,TRBJ2-7,TRBV6-5,TGTGCCAGCAGTTACGTTGAGGGAAGTCGCGAGCAGTACTTC,CASSYVEGSREQYF
NA,TRBD1,TRBJ1-1,TRBV9,TGTGCCAGCAGCGAGGGACAGCGGAACACTGAAGCTTTCTTT,CASSEGQRNTEAFF
NA,TRBD1,TRBJ2-1,TRBV4-3,TGCGCCAGCAGCCAAGATAGAGGGGGACAGGGGAAGGGGGAGCAGTTCTTC,CASSQDRGGQGKGEQFF
once,TRBD1,TRBJ1-2,TRBV7-9,TGTGCCAGCAGCCCCCTCCCCAGGGGGTATGGGGGCTACACCTTC,CASSPLPRGYGGYTF
NA,TRBD1,TRBJ2-3,TRBV27,TGTGCCAGCAGTCCCCGCCTTAGGACAGGGCGTTGGGGAGATACGCAGTATTTT,CASSPRLRTGRWGDTQYF
NA,NA,TRBJ1-2,TRBV6-1,TGTGCCAGCAGTGAAAACAGGCGGGTTGGCTACACCTTC,CASSENRRVGYTF
few,NA,TRBJ1-1,TRBV11-2,TGTGCCAGCAGCTTAAGTCCGAACACTGAAGCTTTCTTT,CASSLSPNTEAFF
NA,TRBD1,TRBJ2-2,TRBV25-1,TGTGCCAGCGGCTCCGGGACAGGGGAGGCCGGGGAGCTGTTTTTT,CASGSGTGEAGELFF
NA,NA,TRBJ2-5,TRBV28,TGTGCCAGCAGTTCCTGGGGGCCAGAGTACCAAGAGACCCAGTACTTC,CASSSWGPEYQETQYF
NA,NA,TRBJ1-1,TRBV5-1,TGCGCCAGCAGCTTGGTTCTGGGCTATGAAGCTTTCTTT,CASSLVLGYEAFF
NA,NA,TRBJ2-1,TRBV5-4,TGTGCCAGCAGCTTGCGCCGGGAGATCAATGAGCAGTTCTTC,CASSLRREINEQFF
NA,NA,TRBJ2-3,TRBV28,TGTGCCAGCACTACCCTTGAATTTCGAGCCTGGACCTCCACAGATACGCAGTATTTT,CASTTLEFRAWTSTDTQYF
NA,TRBD1,TRBJ1-3,TRBV7-9,TGTGCCAGCAGCTGGGACAGGGGCCCCTCTGGAAACACCATATATTTT,CASSWDRGPSGNTIYF
NA,NA,TRBJ2-7,TRBV27,TGTGCCAGCAGTCCGGGACCACTCTACGAGCAGTACTTC,CASSPGPLYEQYF
many,NA,TRBJ2-7,TRBV27,TGTGCCAGCAGTTTAGGGCAGACCTACGAGCAGTACTTC,CASSLGQTYEQYF
NA,NA,TRBJ2-1,TRBV28,TGTGCCAGCGCCAGAACGGACAGAGCCTACAATGAGCAGTTCTTC,CASARTDRAYNEQFF
NA,TRBD2,TRBJ2-7,TRBV4-3,TGCGCCAGCAGCCAAACTAGCGGGTCCGAGCAGTACTTC,CASSQTSGSEQYF
NA,NA,TRBJ1-3,TRBV19,TGTGCCAGTGCCACACAAGAAGGCCGGGCCACCTCTGGAAACACCATATATTTT,CASATQEGRATSGNTIYF
NA,NA,TRBJ1-1,TRBV7-9,TGTGTCAGCAGCACAATGGGGGAGAGGACTGAAGCTTTCTTT,CVSSTMGERTEAFF
NA,NA,TRBJ2-3,TRBV7-6,TGTGCCAGCAGCTCCGGTAGCTACCCCCCAGATACGCAGTATTTT,CASSSGSYPPDTQYF
NA,NA,TRBJ2-2,TRBV11-3,TGTGCCAGCAGCTTAGGGGGTAGCGGGAACACCGGGGAGCTGTTTTTT,CASSLGGSGNTGELFF
NA,TRBD2,TRBJ2-7,TRBV19,TGTGCCAGTAGTATACCGGGAGGGCTCTACGAGCAGTACTTC,CASSIPGGLYEQYF
NA,TRBD1,TRBJ1-1,TRBV6-1,TGTGCCAGCAGTGAAGTATGGGCAGGGGGATCCAACACTGAAGCTTTCTTT,CASSEVWAGGSNTEAFF
NA,TRBD1,TRBJ1-1,TRBV28,TGTGCCAGCAGTCCTGGGACAGGGGGTTCCGAAGCTTTCTTT,CASSPGTGGSEAFF
NA,NA,TRBJ1-1,TRBV6-1,TGTGCCAGCAGTCCACGGGGGGGATGGACTGAAGCTTTCTTT,CASSPRGGWTEAFF
NA,NA,TRBJ2-6,TRBV27,TGTGCCAGCAGTTACGCGTTTCCCGCCAACGTCCTGACTTTC,CASSYAFPANVLTF
NA,TRBD1,TRBJ1-2,TRBV7-9,TGTGCCAGCAGCCCCACGGACAGGGGGGGAGGCTACACCTTC,CASSPTDRGGGYTF
once,NA,TRBJ2-7,TRBV7-9,TGTGCCAGCTCGGATGAAGCGAGCGAGCAGTACTTC,CASSDEASEQYF
NA,NA,TRBJ2-3,TRBV27,TGTGCCAGCACACCCGAATGGCAGGGTGGCACAGATACGCAGTATTTT,CASTPEWQGGTDTQYF
once,NA,TRBJ2-1,TRBV5-8,TGTGCCAGCAGCTACAGGCCCTACAATGAGCAGTTCTTC,CASSYRPYNEQFF
NA,TRBD2,TRBJ2-3,TRBV7-9,TGTGCCAGCAGCCGGCGGGGGACTAGCGGGAATGATACGCAGTATTTT,CASSRRGTSGNDTQYF
NA,NA,TRBJ2-6,TRBV7-9,TGTGCCAGCAGCTTAGCTCGGGAAACTGGGGCCAACGTCCTGACTTTC,CASSLARETGANVLTF
NA,NA,TRBJ2-1,TRBV7-8,TGTGCCAGCAGCTTAGCGGGTCGGGGTGGCTCCTACAATGAGCAGTTCTTC,CASSLAGRGGSYNEQFF
NA,NA,TRBJ2-5,TRBV19,TGTGCCAGTAGCGGCGACAGGCCCCAAGAGACCCAGTACTTC,CASSGDRPQETQYF
NA,NA,TRBJ1-2,TRBV10-2,TGCGCCAGCAGTGACCGGGGTGGGACGACTGTCCTGGATGGCTACACCTTC,CASSDRGGTTVLDGYTF
NA,NA,TRBJ1-1,TRBV10-2,TGCGCCAGCAGCCTCCTAGTGGGAGGGATGACTGAAGCTTTCTTT,CASSLLVGGMTEAFF
NA,TRBD2,TRBJ2-3,TRBV27,TGTGCCAGCACCGGGGAGCTAGCGGGACGTACGCAGTATTTT,CASTGELAGRTQYF
NA,TRBD2,TRBJ2-7,TRBV6-5,TGTGCCAGCAGTTACTCGGAAGGGACTAGCGGGAGCGAGCAGTACTTC,CASSYSEGTSGSEQYF
NA,TRBD1,TRBJ1-2,TRBV16,TGTGCCAGCAACACGGGACAGACCTATGGCTACACCTTC,CASNTGQTYGYTF
once,TRBD2,TRBJ2-7,TRBV28,TGTGCCAGCAGTTTATGGGCTAGCGGGGAGAGGGACTACGAGCAGTACTTC,CASSLWASGERDYEQYF
NA,NA,TRBJ2-7,TRBV6-1,TGTGCCAGCAGTGTTATCCTGGGGGCCCCGTACGAGCAGTACTTC,CASSVILGAPYEQYF
NA,TRBD2,TRBJ2-7,TRBV4-2,TGTGCCAGCAGCCAAGAGAACCTAGCGGGAGGCAACTACGAGCAGTACTTC,CASSQENLAGGNYEQYF
NA,NA,TRBJ2-1,TRBV5-1,TGCGCCAGCAGCTTGTATAAGAATGAGCAGTTCTTC,CASSLYKNEQFF